The entry that follows covers one T cell receptor (beta chain) sequence. Germline CDR1 is SGHTA and CDR2 is FQGNSA. The CDR3 has 17 amino acids. Trimming removed 1 base from V and 4 bases from J, with 16 bases in between. The data belong to a study of T cell changes during pregnancy in multiple sclerosis. TCRdb keeps only in-frame clones here, not all; method: immunoSEQ multiplex PCR. The sample contains some 62,000 clones, over 80% of which appear only once. This sample comprised peripheral blood, obtained in the second trimester of pregnancy. The TCR sequence derives from a female donor in good health, enrolled as a control in a pregnancy study. The chain employs TRBV7-2 and TRBJ2-2; a possible D gene is TRBD2 (6 bases). The DNA of the CDR3 is TGTGCCAGCAGCTTAGTGTCGCTAGCGAGCTCCACCGGGGAGCTGTTTTTT. It codes for CASSLVSLASSTGELFF.